Listed below are T cell receptor beta chains from one sample, sequenced in a study of cytomegalovirus exposure and HLA in healthy donors. The data were produced by immunoSEQ multiplex PCR, yet TCRdb's version contains in-frame clones alone and is incomplete. This repertoire shows roughly 170,000 clones, 80% found once; its top ten account for around 7.3%. Input material: PBMCs. The receptors derive from a man under 40 in good health and CMV-seropositive. CDR3s include the opening cysteine and the closing phenylalanine or tryptophan. Fields, in order: D gene, J gene, clone size, V gene, CDR3 DNA, CDR3 protein. The D gene is left open where the match is weak. Not every row has a clone size; where given, it reads once, few, many or a size class.

D: NA
J: TRBJ2-7
size: NA
V: TRBV27
DNA: TGTGCCAGCAGCCGGGGGTTTAACTACGAGCAGTACTTC
CDR3: CASSRGFNYEQYF

D: NA
J: TRBJ2-6
size: NA
V: TRBV6-1
DNA: TGTGCCGGACACCCAGGGCACTCTGGGGCCAACGTCCTGACTTTC
CDR3: CAGHPGHSGANVLTF

D: TRBD1
J: TRBJ1-5
size: NA
V: TRBV6-1
DNA: TGTGCCAGCAGTGAAGAAGAGTGGGACAGGGACGATCAGCCCCAGCATTTT
CDR3: CASSEEEWDRDDQPQHF

D: TRBD1
J: TRBJ1-1
size: NA
V: TRBV14
DNA: TGTGCCAGCAGCCAAGATCAACAGGGGACCACTTTCTTT
CDR3: CASSQDQQGTTFF

D: TRBD2
J: TRBJ2-1
size: NA
V: TRBV6-4
DNA: TGTGCCAGCAGCTATACAGGGGGACTAGCGGGCTCCTACAATGAGCAGTTCTTC
CDR3: CASSYTGGLAGSYNEQFF

D: NA
J: TRBJ1-1
size: once
V: TRBV30
DNA: TGTGCCTGGGCGGGGCTCTCGACCTCTGAAGCTTTCTTT
CDR3: CAWAGLSTSEAFF

D: NA
J: TRBJ2-7
size: NA
V: TRBV27
DNA: TGTGCCAGCACCCACAGGGGAGGAAGCCACGAGCAGTACTTC
CDR3: CASTHRGGSHEQYF

D: TRBD2
J: TRBJ2-4
size: NA
V: TRBV10-2
DNA: TGCGCCAGCAGTGAGTCGTTGCGGGGGGCCAAAAACATTCAGTACTTC
CDR3: CASSESLRGAKNIQYF

D: NA
J: TRBJ1-4
size: NA
V: TRBV27
DNA: TGTGCCAGCAGCCAGGGTCAGAAACTGTTTTTT
CDR3: CASSQGQKLFF

D: TRBD1
J: TRBJ2-7
size: once
V: TRBV5-1
DNA: TGCGCCAGCAGCGGTGGGACAGGGATTTCCCACGAGCAGTACTTC
CDR3: CASSGGTGISHEQYF

D: TRBD2
J: TRBJ2-2
size: NA
V: TRBV19
DNA: TGTGCCAGTAAAAAGGGGAGGACTAGCGGGAGTTTATCGGGGGAGCTGTTTTTT
CDR3: CASKKGRTSGSLSGELFF

D: NA
J: TRBJ1-4
size: NA
V: TRBV27
DNA: TGTGCCAGCAGTCTAAAGCCCCAGGGAGGGGGGAATGAAAAACTGTTTTTT
CDR3: CASSLKPQGGGNEKLFF

D: TRBD2
J: TRBJ2-1
size: NA
V: TRBV7-9
DNA: TGTGCCAGCAGCTTGAAGACTAGCGGGAGCTACAATGAGCAGTTCTTC
CDR3: CASSLKTSGSYNEQFF

D: TRBD1
J: TRBJ1-2
size: NA
V: TRBV11-2
DNA: TGTGCCAGCAGCTTAGAGGTCGACAGGGGGAATGGCTACACCTTC
CDR3: CASSLEVDRGNGYTF

D: TRBD1
J: TRBJ1-2
size: NA
V: TRBV29-1
DNA: TGCAGCGTTGAAGGAGGGACAGGGTATGGCTACACCTTC
CDR3: CSVEGGTGYGYTF

D: NA
J: TRBJ1-4
size: NA
V: TRBV18
DNA: TGTGCCAGCTCACCACCGGACAGTGCAACTAATGAAAAACTGTTTTTT
CDR3: CASSPPDSATNEKLFF

D: NA
J: TRBJ2-5
size: NA
V: TRBV4-3
DNA: TGCGCCAGCAGCCCAGTACAGGGTTCCGAAGAGACCCAGTACTTC
CDR3: CASSPVQGSEETQYF

D: NA
J: TRBJ2-5
size: few
V: TRBV28
DNA: TGTGCCAGCAGTTCCAAGCAGGTAACCCAAGAGACCCAGTACTTC
CDR3: CASSSKQVTQETQYF

D: TRBD2
J: TRBJ2-7
size: NA
V: TRBV7-2
DNA: TGTGCCAGCAGCTTAGTAGGTCTAGCGGGAGTCGCGGCCTACGAGCAGTACTTC
CDR3: CASSLVGLAGVAAYEQYF

D: TRBD1
J: TRBJ2-3
size: NA
V: TRBV18
DNA: TGTGCCAGCTCACTCCTACAGGGGGCGGAAACAGATACGCAGTATTTT
CDR3: CASSLLQGAETDTQYF

D: NA
J: TRBJ1-3
size: NA
V: TRBV6-5
DNA: TGTGCCAGCAGTTACTCGATAGCCGGCGCGGAGGACACCATATATTTT
CDR3: CASSYSIAGAEDTIYF

D: NA
J: TRBJ2-3
size: NA
V: TRBV28
DNA: TGTGCCAGCATGACAGGAGGCACAGATACGCAGTATTTT
CDR3: CASMTGGTDTQYF

D: NA
J: TRBJ2-7
size: NA
V: TRBV28
DNA: TGTGCCAGCAGCCACCCCCGGGAGAAAAGGCCCTACGAGCAGTACTTC
CDR3: CASSHPREKRPYEQYF

D: TRBD1
J: TRBJ1-1
size: NA
V: TRBV5-1
DNA: TGCGCCAGCAGCTTGGGGAGGACAGGGGTGAACACTGAAGCTTTCTTT
CDR3: CASSLGRTGVNTEAFF

D: NA
J: TRBJ1-2
size: few
V: TRBV30
DNA: TGTGCCTGTCCGACGGAACTTACAGCTAACTATGGCTACACCTTC
CDR3: CACPTELTANYGYTF

D: NA
J: TRBJ1-2
size: NA
V: TRBV7-9
DNA: TGTTCCAGCAGCTTAGTACCGGCTAACTATGGCTACACCTTC
CDR3: CSSSLVPANYGYTF

D: NA
J: TRBJ2-2
size: NA
V: TRBV11-2
DNA: TGTGCCAGCAGCTTAACGGGAGACGGCACCGGGGAGCTGTTTTTT
CDR3: CASSLTGDGTGELFF

D: TRBD1
J: TRBJ2-7
size: NA
V: TRBV5-1
DNA: TGCGCCAGCAGCACCTCCAGGGGGAGCTCCTACGAGCAGTACTTC
CDR3: CASSTSRGSSYEQYF

D: TRBD2
J: TRBJ2-2
size: NA
V: TRBV27
DNA: TGTGCCAGCAGTGATGGACTAGCGGGAGTTCTCGGGGAGCTGTTTTTT
CDR3: CASSDGLAGVLGELFF

D: NA
J: TRBJ2-6
size: few
V: TRBV11-2
DNA: TGTGCCAGCAGCTTAGACAGGGCCAACGTCCTGACTTTC
CDR3: CASSLDRANVLTF

D: TRBD1
J: TRBJ1-3
size: NA
V: TRBV18
DNA: TGTGCCAGCTCCCCTGGGACAGGACCAAACACCATATATTTT
CDR3: CASSPGTGPNTIYF

D: TRBD2
J: TRBJ2-7
size: few
V: TRBV6-5
DNA: TGTGCCAGCAGAGATAGCGGGCGCAACTACGAGCAGTACTTC
CDR3: CASRDSGRNYEQYF

D: TRBD2
J: TRBJ2-1
size: NA
V: TRBV7-3
DNA: TGTGCCAGCAGCTACCTAGCGGGAGGAGCCAATGAGCAGTTCTTC
CDR3: CASSYLAGGANEQFF

D: NA
J: TRBJ1-2
size: once
V: TRBV6-5
DNA: TGTGCCAGCAGACAACCGGGACAAACTTATGGCTACACCTTC
CDR3: CASRQPGQTYGYTF

D: NA
J: TRBJ1-1
size: NA
V: TRBV30
DNA: TGTGCCTGGAAGTTCGGGGATGGTGGCACTGAAGCTTTCTTT
CDR3: CAWKFGDGGTEAFF

D: NA
J: TRBJ2-1
size: NA
V: TRBV10-1
DNA: TGCGCCAGCAGTGAGCGTCTGGCACCTTACAATGAGCAGTTCTTC
CDR3: CASSERLAPYNEQFF

D: TRBD1
J: TRBJ2-7
size: NA
V: TRBV25-1
DNA: TGTGCCAGCAGTGTTACAGGGGGCGTTGACGAGCAGTACTTC
CDR3: CASSVTGGVDEQYF

D: NA
J: TRBJ1-3
size: NA
V: TRBV4-3
DNA: TGCGCCAGCAGCCAAATTTCGGTGTTACTGAGCTCTGGAAACACCATATATTTT
CDR3: CASSQISVLLSSGNTIYF

D: TRBD1
J: TRBJ2-5
size: once
V: TRBV7-9
DNA: TGTGCCAGCAGCTTATGGGCTGACAGGGGAAGGGAGACCCAGTACTTC
CDR3: CASSLWADRGRETQYF

D: TRBD1
J: TRBJ2-7
size: NA
V: TRBV5-1
DNA: TGCGCCAGCAGCCGAGCGGGACAGGGTGTCGACGAGCAGTACTTC
CDR3: CASSRAGQGVDEQYF

D: NA
J: TRBJ1-5
size: NA
V: TRBV28
DNA: TGTGCCAGCAGTTCGTATAAAGGGAGGGCCAATCAGCCCCAGCATTTT
CDR3: CASSSYKGRANQPQHF

D: TRBD2
J: TRBJ2-7
size: NA
V: TRBV11-2
DNA: TGTGCCAGCAGCTTAGTCCCTTCGGGAGGTGACCCCTACGAGCAGTACTTC
CDR3: CASSLVPSGGDPYEQYF

D: NA
J: TRBJ1-1
size: NA
V: TRBV14
DNA: TGTGCCAGCAGCCTCAGGGTAGGACCCATGAACACTGAAGCTTTCTTT
CDR3: CASSLRVGPMNTEAFF

D: NA
J: TRBJ1-2
size: NA
V: TRBV27
DNA: TGTGCCAGCAGACACAGGGACAACTATGGCTACACCTTC
CDR3: CASRHRDNYGYTF

D: TRBD1
J: TRBJ2-7
size: NA
V: TRBV6-6
DNA: TGTGCCAGCAGTTACTCTCCGGGACAGGGGCTCGAGCAGTACTTC
CDR3: CASSYSPGQGLEQYF

D: NA
J: TRBJ1-4
size: few
V: TRBV19
DNA: TGTGCCAGTAGTTTCCGCGCGGGAGGGGAAAAACTGTTTTTT
CDR3: CASSFRAGGEKLFF

D: NA
J: TRBJ1-3
size: NA
V: TRBV2
DNA: TGTGCCAGCAGTGGGGCCAGGGCTGGAAACACCATATATTTT
CDR3: CASSGARAGNTIYF

D: TRBD1
J: TRBJ2-3
size: NA
V: TRBV6-5
DNA: TGTGCCAGCAGTTACCATACAGGGGAAGATACGCAGTATTTT
CDR3: CASSYHTGEDTQYF

D: NA
J: TRBJ2-3
size: NA
V: TRBV29-1
DNA: TGCAGCGTTGAGAGAGTTGGAGTCGGCACAGATACGCAGTATTTT
CDR3: CSVERVGVGTDTQYF

D: TRBD1
J: TRBJ2-7
size: NA
V: TRBV7-9
DNA: TGTGCCAGCAGCTCAGGACAGGGAATCGGGGAGCAGTACTTC
CDR3: CASSSGQGIGEQYF

D: TRBD2
J: TRBJ2-3
size: NA
V: TRBV13
DNA: TGTGCCAGCAGTACAAATCCGGGACTAGCTCTGGGCAGCACAGATACGCAGTATTTT
CDR3: CASSTNPGLALGSTDTQYF

D: NA
J: TRBJ1-3
size: few
V: TRBV7-3
DNA: TGTGCCAGCAGCTTAAGTTCGGGGACAGGAAACACCATATATTTT
CDR3: CASSLSSGTGNTIYF

D: TRBD1
J: TRBJ1-2
size: NA
V: TRBV5-1
DNA: TGCGCCAGCAGCTGGGGGGAAGACAGGGGATATGGCTACACCTTC
CDR3: CASSWGEDRGYGYTF

D: TRBD1
J: TRBJ1-5
size: once
V: TRBV29-1
DNA: TGCAGCGCCCAGACAGGGGGCGGTCAGCCCCAGCATTTT
CDR3: CSAQTGGGQPQHF

D: TRBD2
J: TRBJ2-1
size: NA
V: TRBV10-3
DNA: TGTGCCACCTCCAGGGCTAGCGGGAGGGTTTACAATGAGCAGTTCTTC
CDR3: CATSRASGRVYNEQFF

D: NA
J: TRBJ2-1
size: NA
V: TRBV9
DNA: TGTGCCAGCAGCGTAGATCCCCCAGATGAGCAGTTCTTC
CDR3: CASSVDPPDEQFF

D: NA
J: TRBJ2-7
size: few
V: TRBV30
DNA: TGTGCCTGGAGTCCCGGGGACTTTGACCAATCCCCCTCCTACGAGCAGTACTTC
CDR3: CAWSPGDFDQSPSYEQYF

D: NA
J: TRBJ2-7
size: once
V: TRBV5-1
DNA: TGCGCCAGCAGCACCCAGCCGGGACGGGGGTGGGAGCAGTACTTC
CDR3: CASSTQPGRGWEQYF

D: TRBD2
J: TRBJ2-3
size: few
V: TRBV4-3
DNA: TGCGCCAGCAGCCAAGCGGCTAGCGGGGGGGCAGATACGCAGTATTTT
CDR3: CASSQAASGGADTQYF